This T cell receptor (beta chain) is from a study of OX40 agonist ivuxolimab in advanced cancers. Only one count was recorded for this clone. Here immunoSEQ multiplex PCR was the method, and the copy in TCRdb shows in-frame clones only, minus some. The table has over 50,000 clones, roughly 90% seen once. There are 14 residues in the CDR3. Trimming at V came to 4 bases and at J to 9 bases, leaving 3 bases not matched to a gene. The germline gives CDR1 LNHNV, CDR2 YYDKDF (reference sequence). This TCR came from an adult with an advanced solid tumor such as melanoma, head and neck, liver or kidney cancer. The specimen comprised CD4+ or CD8+ T cells sorted from blood, sampled in a trial of the OX40 agonist ivuxolimab. The rearrangement uses TRBV15 and TRBJ1-6; TRBD1 agrees at 10 bases. The CDR3 region has the DNA TGTGCCACCAGCACTGGACAGGGGGGTTCACCCCTCCACTTT. Amino acid sequence: CATSTGQGGSPLHF.